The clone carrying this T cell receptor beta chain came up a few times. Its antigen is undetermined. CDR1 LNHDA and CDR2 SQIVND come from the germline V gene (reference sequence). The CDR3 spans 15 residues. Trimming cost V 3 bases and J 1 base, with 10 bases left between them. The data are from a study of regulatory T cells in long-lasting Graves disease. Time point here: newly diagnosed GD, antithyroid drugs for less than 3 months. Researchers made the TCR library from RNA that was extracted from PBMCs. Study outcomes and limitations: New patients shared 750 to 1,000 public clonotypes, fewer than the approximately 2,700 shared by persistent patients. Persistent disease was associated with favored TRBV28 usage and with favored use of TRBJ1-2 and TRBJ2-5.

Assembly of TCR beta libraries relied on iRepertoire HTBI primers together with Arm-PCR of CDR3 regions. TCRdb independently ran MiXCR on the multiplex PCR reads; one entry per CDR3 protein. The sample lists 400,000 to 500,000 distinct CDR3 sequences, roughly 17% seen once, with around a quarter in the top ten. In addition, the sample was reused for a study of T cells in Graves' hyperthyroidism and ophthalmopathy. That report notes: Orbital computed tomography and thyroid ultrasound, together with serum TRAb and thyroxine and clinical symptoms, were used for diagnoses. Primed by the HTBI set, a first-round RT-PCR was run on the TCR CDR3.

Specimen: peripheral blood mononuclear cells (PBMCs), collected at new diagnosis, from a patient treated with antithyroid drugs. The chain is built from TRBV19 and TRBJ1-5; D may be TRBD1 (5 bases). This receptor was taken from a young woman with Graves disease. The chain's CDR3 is CASSILGGSNQPQHF. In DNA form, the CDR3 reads TGTGCCAGTAGTATTTTGGGGGGAAGCAATCAGCCCCAGCATTTT. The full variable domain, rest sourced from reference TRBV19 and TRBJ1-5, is DGGITQSPKYLFRKEGQNVTLSCEQNLNHDAMYWYRQDPGQGLRLIYYSQIVNDFQKGDIAEGYSVSREKKESFPLTVTSAQKNPTAFYLCASSILGGSNQPQHFGDGTRLSIL.